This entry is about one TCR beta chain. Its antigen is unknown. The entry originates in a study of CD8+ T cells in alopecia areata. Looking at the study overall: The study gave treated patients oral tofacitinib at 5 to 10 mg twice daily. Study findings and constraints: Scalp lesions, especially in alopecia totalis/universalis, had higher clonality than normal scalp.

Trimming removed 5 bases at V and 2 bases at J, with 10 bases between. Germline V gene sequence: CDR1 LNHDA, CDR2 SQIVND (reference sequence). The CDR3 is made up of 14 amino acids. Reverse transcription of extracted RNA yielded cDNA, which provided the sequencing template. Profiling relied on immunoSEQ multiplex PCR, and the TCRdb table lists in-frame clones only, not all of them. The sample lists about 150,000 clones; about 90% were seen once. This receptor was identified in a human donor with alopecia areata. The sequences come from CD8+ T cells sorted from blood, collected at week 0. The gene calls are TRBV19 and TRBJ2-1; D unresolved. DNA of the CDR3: TGTGCCAGTAGTTTCCCAAGCGCCTACAATGAGCAGTTCTTC. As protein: CASSFPSAYNEQFF.